The entry below describes one T cell receptor beta chain. No antigen is known for it. This sample is part of a study of early T cells in non-severe SARS-CoV-2 infection. Study as a whole: Sequenced material consisted of bulk RNA (from unsorted whole blood), and chains were unpaired.

Unique molecular identifiers were affixed to single, distinct cDNA molecules. TCRdb redid the calling of the 5' RACE reads with MiXCR, one entry per CDR3 protein. Of roughly 70,000 distinct CDR3 sequences in the sample, 20% to 25% were seen once. Study-wide findings and caveats: VDJdb matching skewed toward anti-spike CD8 responses, missing private and CD4 specificities.

The input for sequencing was whole blood, taken at baseline. The TCR comes from an adult who was a healthcare worker with PCR-confirmed SARS-CoV-2 infection or an uninfected control (not recorded which).

The CDR3 DNA reads as TGTGCCAGCAGGGACAGGCGGGGGGCAAGCAATGAGCAGTTCTTC. Protein product: CASRDRRGASNEQFF. The rearrangement uses TRBV2 and TRBJ2-1; D possibly corresponds to TRBD2 (8 bases). Per the germline V gene, CDR1 is SNHLY and CDR2 is FYNNEI. The CDR3 spans 15 residues. With 6 bases removed from V and 6 bases from J, the gap between germline ends came to 18 bases.